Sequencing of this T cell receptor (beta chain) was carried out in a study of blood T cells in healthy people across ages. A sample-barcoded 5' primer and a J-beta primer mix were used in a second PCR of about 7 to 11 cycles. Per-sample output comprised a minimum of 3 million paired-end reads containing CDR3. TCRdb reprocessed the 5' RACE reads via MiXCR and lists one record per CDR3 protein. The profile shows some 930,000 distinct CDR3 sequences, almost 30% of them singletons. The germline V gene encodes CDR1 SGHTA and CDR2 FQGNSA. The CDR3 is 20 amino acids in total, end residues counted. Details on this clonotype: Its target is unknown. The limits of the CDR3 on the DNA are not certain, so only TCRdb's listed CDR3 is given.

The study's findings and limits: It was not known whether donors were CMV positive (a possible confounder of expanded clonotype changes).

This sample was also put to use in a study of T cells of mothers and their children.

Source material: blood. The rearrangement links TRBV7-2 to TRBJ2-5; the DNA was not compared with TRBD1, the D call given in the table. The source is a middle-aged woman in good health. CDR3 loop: CASSADTNQPQHFGDGTQYF.